This TCR beta chain was observed in a study of T-cell reconstitution after alpha-beta-depleted transplantation in children. Unique molecular identifiers were incorporated into the prepared TCRbeta library. Each CDR3 protein gets one entry after TCRdb re-called the PCR reads with MiXCR. The sample carries around 450,000 distinct CDR3 sequences, roughly 16% recorded once. V was pared by 3 bases and J by 0 bases, with 14 bases between. The CDR3 runs 17 residues. CDR1 is SNHLY, CDR2 FYNNEI, per germline. The sample holds a few counts of this clonotype. The starting material was PBMCs, mostly from graft donor cells, obtained 360 days after TCRalphabeta/CD19-depleted stem cell transplant. The clonotype originates from a boy in the first two years of life who had a stem cell transplant for Wiskott-Aldrich syndrome, so the T cells may come from the graft donor. The chain is built from TRBV2 and TRBJ2-2; no clear D gene. CDR3 nucleotides: TGTGCCAGCAGTGACTTTCCGCCTAGAACGAACACCGGGGAGCTGTTTTTT. The encoded protein is CASSDFPPRTNTGELFF.